Listed below are T cell receptor beta chains from one sample, sequenced in a study of graft-versus-host responses after intestinal transplantation. The method was immunoSEQ multiplex PCR; TCRdb's version includes in-frame clones alone and lacks a portion of them. The sample consists of approximately 100,000 clones, approximately 93% of them appearing once. These receptors' antigens are unknown. The input for sequencing was unstimulated CD8+ T cells sorted from spleen or lymph node cells, taken before intestinal transplant. The receptors come from a human donor who received an intestinal transplant. CDR3s include the opening cysteine and the closing phenylalanine or tryptophan. Fields, in order: D gene, J gene, clone size, V gene, CDR3 DNA, CDR3 protein. The D gene is left open where the match is weak. Size values are once, few and many counts, or a class for expanded clones, and some rows have none.

NA	TRBJ1-3	NA	TRBV27	TGTGCCAGCAGTTTATCGGGCCGAGCTGGAAACACCATATATTTT	CASSLSGRAGNTIYF
TRBD2	TRBJ2-2	NA	TRBV4-1	TGCGCCAGCAGCCCCCTACTAGCGCGGAACACCGGGGAGCTGTTTTTT	CASSPLLARNTGELFF
TRBD2	TRBJ2-5	NA	TRBV7-9	TGTGCCAGCAGCTTAGCGCTCCTAGCGGGTCGAGAGACCCAGTACTTC	CASSLALLAGRETQYF
NA	TRBJ2-6	NA	TRBV6-5	TGTGCCAGCAGTCTTGGAGGCTCTGGGGCCAACGTCCTGACTTTC	CASSLGGSGANVLTF
NA	TRBJ1-6	NA	TRBV15	TGTGCCACCAGCAGAGAGTGGATCTCCTATAATTCACCCCTCCACTTT	CATSREWISYNSPLHF
NA	TRBJ1-4	NA	TRBV6-1	TGTGCCAGCGTAGGGATGAGTGAAAAACTGTTTTTT	CASVGMSEKLFF
NA	TRBJ1-5	NA	TRBV7-8	TGTGCCAGCAGCTTATCCAGTTATAGCAATCAGCCCCAGCATTTT	CASSLSSYSNQPQHF
TRBD2	TRBJ2-1	NA	TRBV19	TGTGCCAGTGGCGGGGGGAATGAGCAGTTCTTC	CASGGGNEQFF
TRBD2	TRBJ2-7	NA	TRBV18	TGTGCCAGCTCGTGGGATGCGGGGGGGCAGTACTTC	CASSWDAGGQYF
NA	TRBJ2-1	NA	TRBV9	TGTGCCAGCAGCGTAGAAGGTGGGGGGGCGAATGAGCAGTTCTTC	CASSVEGGGANEQFF
NA	TRBJ2-1	NA	TRBV13	TGTGCCAGCAGCTTTGGACTTGATACCTACAATGAGCAGTTCTTC	CASSFGLDTYNEQFF
NA	TRBJ2-7	NA	TRBV1	TGCACCAGCAGCCAAGTAATCCCACGTAACTACGAGCAGTACTTC	CTSSQVIPRNYEQYF
TRBD2	TRBJ2-2	NA	TRBV9	TGTGCCAGCAGCGGATTTAGCGGGGGGGCCGACGGGGAGCTGTTTTTT	CASSGFSGGADGELFF
NA	TRBJ2-1	NA	TRBV21-1	TGTGCCACCTCAAACCACAGGGGTCCGAGTACGTTCTTC	CATSNHRGPSTFF
TRBD1	TRBJ2-3	NA	TRBV7-9	TGTGCCAGCAGCTCCCGAGGACAGGGGAGTATCACAGATACGCAGTATTTT	CASSSRGQGSITDTQYF
TRBD2	TRBJ2-1	NA	TRBV7-6	TGTGCCAGCAGCTTAACGGGCATCGGGGGGGTGGTGAATGAGCAGTTCTTC	CASSLTGIGGVVNEQFF
NA	TRBJ1-2	NA	TRBV5-1	TGCGCCAGCAGCTTGGGGCAGGGTCTTGCTGGCTACACCTTC	CASSLGQGLAGYTF
NA	TRBJ2-2	NA	TRBV7-2	TGTGCCAGCAGCTTTGGGGCCGGGGAGCTGTTTTTT	CASSFGAGELFF
NA	TRBJ1-2	NA	TRBV6-5	TGTGCCAGCAGTGAGGACAACTATGGCTACACCTTC	CASSEDNYGYTF
NA	TRBJ2-7	NA	TRBV4-1	TGCGCCAGCAGTGAAGTCGTTGGGGGCTACGAGCAGTACTTC	CASSEVVGGYEQYF
TRBD2	TRBJ2-1	NA	TRBV6-4	TGTGCCAGCAGTACTAGCGGGGGGGGCTACAATGAGCAGTTCTTC	CASSTSGGGYNEQFF
NA	TRBJ2-7	NA	TRBV15	TGTGCCACCAGCAGAGATCCGGGGAGCTCCTACGAGCAGTACTTC	CATSRDPGSSYEQYF
NA	TRBJ2-7	NA	TRBV18	TGTGCCAGCTCACCACTCCCACTCGAACAGTCCCCCTACGAGCAGTACTTC	CASSPLPLEQSPYEQYF
NA	TRBJ2-3	once	TRBV27	TGTGCCAGCAGTTTATATCGCAGCGACCTTGTGCAGTATTTT	CASSLYRSDLVQYF
NA	TRBJ2-7	NA	TRBV25-1	TGTGCCAGCAGCGGAGACCGGGCACCAGAAAATTTC	CASSGDRAPENF
NA	TRBJ2-7	NA	TRBV30	TGTGCCTGGCAGAACTCCTACGAGCAGTACTTC	CAWQNSYEQYF
NA	TRBJ2-7	NA	TRBV6-5	TGTGCCAGCAGTTATTCGAGGTCAAGTGCCTCCTACGAGCAGTACTTC	CASSYSRSSASYEQYF
NA	TRBJ2-7	NA	TRBV9	TGTGCCAGCAGCGCACTCGGGGGCTGGGATACCGTAAGATCCTACGAGCAGTACTTC	CASSALGGWDTVRSYEQYF
NA	TRBJ1-1	NA	TRBV7-9	TGTGCCAGCAGCCTGGACCCTGAAGCTTTCTTT	CASSLDPEAFF
NA	TRBJ1-5	NA	TRBV19	TGTGCCAGTAGTATGGCAAATCAGCCCCAGCATTTT	CASSMANQPQHF
NA	TRBJ2-1	NA	TRBV15	TGTGCCACCAGCAGAGAGACAGCCTATACCCACAATGAGCAGTTCTTC	CATSRETAYTHNEQFF
NA	TRBJ1-4	NA	TRBV4-1	TGCGCCAGCAGTCCATCTAGGGGGGGGACGAATGAAAAACTGTTTTTT	CASSPSRGGTNEKLFF
NA	TRBJ1-5	NA	TRBV2	TGTGCCAGCAAAGGAGAGGTAGGCAATCAGCCCCAGCATTTT	CASKGEVGNQPQHF
TRBD1	TRBJ2-7	NA	TRBV27	TGTGCCAGCAGCCCCGGACAGGGCGGCGAGCAGTACTTC	CASSPGQGGEQYF
NA	TRBJ1-5	few	TRBV19	TGTGCCAGTAGTATGGGGGGCGGAGGGGGGCACAATCAGCCCCAGCATTTT	CASSMGGGGGHNQPQHF
NA	TRBJ1-5	NA	TRBV27	TGTGCCAGCAGTTTGCACATCAATCAGCCCCAGCATTTT	CASSLHINQPQHF
NA	TRBJ1-5	NA	TRBV4-2	TGTGCCAGCAGCCAAGCGGGTAATAGCAATCAGCCCCAGCATTTT	CASSQAGNSNQPQHF
NA	TRBJ2-7	NA	TRBV30	TGTGCCTGGAGTGTAGGAGGGATGGCGGACGAGCAGTACTTC	CAWSVGGMADEQYF
NA	TRBJ2-7	NA	TRBV2	TGTGCCAGCAGTGAGAATGGGCGGGGACCTACGGACGAGCAGTACTTC	CASSENGRGPTDEQYF
TRBD1	TRBJ2-2	NA	TRBV6-4	TGTGCCAGCAGTCCTACCTCCGGGACAGGGACCGGGGAGCTGTTTTTT	CASSPTSGTGTGELFF
NA	TRBJ1-2	NA	TRBV14	TGTGCCAGCAGCCCTCTTGCGGTGACATATGGCTACACCTTC	CASSPLAVTYGYTF
NA	TRBJ2-7	once	TRBV7-9	TGTGCCAGCAGCCCAACGTTTTACGAGCAGTACTTC	CASSPTFYEQYF
NA	TRBJ1-4	once	TRBV18	TGTGCCAGCTCACCACGTTCCCCCCAGGGAAAAGGGCTGTTTTTT	CASSPRSPQGKGLFF
TRBD1	TRBJ1-4	NA	TRBV14	TGTGCCAGCAGCCGCCGACCGGGACAGGGGGCATCAACTAATGAAAAACTGTTTTTT	CASSRRPGQGASTNEKLFF
NA	TRBJ1-3	few	TRBV6-1	TGTGCCAGCAGTGAAGCGCCGCCTGGGGACACCATATATTTT	CASSEAPPGDTIYF
TRBD1	TRBJ2-7	once	TRBV11-2	TGTGCTATTACGGTAGGACAGGGTAGGGACGAGCAGTACTTC	CAITVGQGRDEQYF
TRBD1	TRBJ2-3	NA	TRBV6-1	TGTGCCAGCAGTGAAGGGACAGGGCAGGGGGAGTCGCAGTATTTT	CASSEGTGQGESQYF